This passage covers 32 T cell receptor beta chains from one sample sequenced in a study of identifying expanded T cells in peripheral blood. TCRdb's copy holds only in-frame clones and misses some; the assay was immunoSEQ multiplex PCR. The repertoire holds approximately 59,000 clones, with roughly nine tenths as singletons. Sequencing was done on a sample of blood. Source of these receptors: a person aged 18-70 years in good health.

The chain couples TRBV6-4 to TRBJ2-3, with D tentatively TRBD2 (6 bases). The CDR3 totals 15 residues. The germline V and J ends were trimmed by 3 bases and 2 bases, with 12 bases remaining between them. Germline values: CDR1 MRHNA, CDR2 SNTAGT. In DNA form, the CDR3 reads TGTGCCAGCAGTGAGATGGCGGGGTCCACAGATACGCAGTATTTT. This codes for CASSEMAGSTDTQYF.

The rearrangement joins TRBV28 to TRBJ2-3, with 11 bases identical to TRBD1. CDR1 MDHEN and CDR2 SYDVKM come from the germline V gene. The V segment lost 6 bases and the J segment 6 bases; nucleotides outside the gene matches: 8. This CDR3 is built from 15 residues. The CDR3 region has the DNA TGTGCCAGCAGCCCGGACAGGGGGCGCTTGGATACGCAGTATTTT. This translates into CASSPDRGRLDTQYF.

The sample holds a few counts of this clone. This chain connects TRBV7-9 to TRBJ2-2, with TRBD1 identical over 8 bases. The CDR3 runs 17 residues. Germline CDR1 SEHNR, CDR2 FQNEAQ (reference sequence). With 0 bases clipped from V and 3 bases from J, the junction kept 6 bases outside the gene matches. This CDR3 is CASSLAWTGTDTGELFF. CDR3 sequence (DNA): TGTGCCAGCAGCTTAGCCTGGACAGGGACTGACACCGGGGAGCTGTTTTTT.

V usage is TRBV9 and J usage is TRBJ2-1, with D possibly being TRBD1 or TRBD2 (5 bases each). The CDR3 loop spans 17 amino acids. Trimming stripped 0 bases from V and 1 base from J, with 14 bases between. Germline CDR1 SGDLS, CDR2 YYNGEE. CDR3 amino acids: CASSVVPGRHSYNEQFF. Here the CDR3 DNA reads TGTGCCAGCAGCGTAGTCCCGGGACGGCATTCCTACAATGAGCAGTTCTTC.

The CDR3 spells CASSLAGVATDEQFF. The DNA for the CDR3 is TGTGCCAGCAGCTTAGCGGGAGTAGCGACAGATGAGCAGTTCTTC. V usage is TRBV7-9 and J usage is TRBJ2-1; TRBD1 or TRBD2 may be the D gene (5 bases each). The CDR3 contains 15 residues. Germline CDR1 is SEHNR and CDR2 is FQNEAQ (reference sequence). The V end lost 0 bases, the J end lost 8 bases, and 14 bases lay between the germline ends.

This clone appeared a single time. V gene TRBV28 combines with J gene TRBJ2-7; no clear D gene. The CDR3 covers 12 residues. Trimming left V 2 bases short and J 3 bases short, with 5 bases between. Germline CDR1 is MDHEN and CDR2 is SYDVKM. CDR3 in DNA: TGTGCCAGCAGTTTAAACAGCTACGAGCAGTACTTC. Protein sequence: CASSLNSYEQYF.

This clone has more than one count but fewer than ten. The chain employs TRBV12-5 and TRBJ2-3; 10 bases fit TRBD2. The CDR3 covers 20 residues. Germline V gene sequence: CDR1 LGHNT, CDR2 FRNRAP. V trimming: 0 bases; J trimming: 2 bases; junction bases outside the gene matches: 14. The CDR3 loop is CASGLVRGLAGVFFTDTQYF. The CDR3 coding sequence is TGTGCTAGTGGTTTGGTACGTGGGCTAGCGGGGGTATTCTTCACAGATACGCAGTATTTT. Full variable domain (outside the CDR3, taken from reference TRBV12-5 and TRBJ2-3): DARVTQTPRHKVTEMGQEVTMRCQPILGHNTVFWYRQTMMQGLELLAYFRNRAPLDDSGMPKDRFSAEMPDATLATLKIQPSEPRDSAVYFCASGLVRGLAGVFFTDTQYFGPGTRLTVL.

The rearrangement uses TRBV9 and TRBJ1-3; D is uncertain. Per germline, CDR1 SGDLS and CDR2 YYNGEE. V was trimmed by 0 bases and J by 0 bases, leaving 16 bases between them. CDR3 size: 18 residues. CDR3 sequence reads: CASSVEVGTRGSGNTIYF. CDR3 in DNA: TGTGCCAGCAGCGTAGAAGTGGGAACCCGGGGCTCTGGAAACACCATATATTTT.

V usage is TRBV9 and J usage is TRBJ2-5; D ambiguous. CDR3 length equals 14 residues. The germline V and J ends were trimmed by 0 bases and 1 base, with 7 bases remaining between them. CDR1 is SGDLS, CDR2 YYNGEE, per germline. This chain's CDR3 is CASSVGAAQETQYF. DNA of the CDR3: TGTGCCAGCAGCGTAGGGGCAGCCCAAGAGACCCAGTACTTC. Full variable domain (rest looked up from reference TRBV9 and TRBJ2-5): DSGVTQTPKHLITATGQRVTLRCSPRSGDLSVYWYQQSLDQGLQFLIQYYNGEERAKGNILERFSAQQFPDLHSELNLSSLELGDSALYFCASSVGAAQETQYFGPGTRLLVL.

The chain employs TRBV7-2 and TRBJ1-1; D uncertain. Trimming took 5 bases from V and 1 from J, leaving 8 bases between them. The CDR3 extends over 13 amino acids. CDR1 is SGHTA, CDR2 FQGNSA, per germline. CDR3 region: CASSPYTNTEAFF. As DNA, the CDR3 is TGTGCCAGCAGCCCCTACACGAACACTGAAGCTTTCTTT.

The chain's CDR3 is CASNLRDRTYEQYF. The CDR3 nucleotides read TGTGCCAGCAACCTTAGGGACAGGACTTACGAGCAGTACTTC. J is TRBJ2-7 and V is TRBV6-6; the match to TRBD1 covers 8 bases. Per germline, CDR1 MNHNY and CDR2 SVGAGI (reference sequence). The CDR3 covers 14 residues. Trimming took 7 bases from V and 4 from J; bases not matched to a gene: 9.

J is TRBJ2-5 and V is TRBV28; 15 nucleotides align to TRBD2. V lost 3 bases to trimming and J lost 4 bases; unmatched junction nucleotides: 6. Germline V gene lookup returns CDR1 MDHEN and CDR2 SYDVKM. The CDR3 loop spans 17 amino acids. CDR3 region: CASSLGLAGGFGETQYF. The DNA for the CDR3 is TGTGCCAGCAGTTTGGGACTAGCGGGAGGTTTTGGAGAGACCCAGTACTTC.

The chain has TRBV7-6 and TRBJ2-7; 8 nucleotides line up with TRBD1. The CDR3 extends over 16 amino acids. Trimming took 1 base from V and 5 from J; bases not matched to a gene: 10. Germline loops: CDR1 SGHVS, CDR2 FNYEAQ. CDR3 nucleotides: TGTGCCAGCAGCTTAGGGGACAGGTTAGTCGATAACGAGCAGTACTTC. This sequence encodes CASSLGDRLVDNEQYF.

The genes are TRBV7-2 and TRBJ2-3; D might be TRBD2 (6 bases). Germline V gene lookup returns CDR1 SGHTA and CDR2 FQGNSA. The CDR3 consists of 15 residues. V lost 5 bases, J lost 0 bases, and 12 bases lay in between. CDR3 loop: CASSLREPSTDTQYF. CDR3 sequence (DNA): TGTGCCAGCAGCCTCCGGGAGCCGAGCACAGATACGCAGTATTTT.

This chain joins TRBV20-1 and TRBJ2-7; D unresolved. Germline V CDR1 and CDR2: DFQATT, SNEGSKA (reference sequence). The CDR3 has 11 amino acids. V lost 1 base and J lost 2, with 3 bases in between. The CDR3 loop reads CSARGPYEQYF. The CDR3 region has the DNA TGCAGTGCTAGAGGACCCTACGAGCAGTACTTC.

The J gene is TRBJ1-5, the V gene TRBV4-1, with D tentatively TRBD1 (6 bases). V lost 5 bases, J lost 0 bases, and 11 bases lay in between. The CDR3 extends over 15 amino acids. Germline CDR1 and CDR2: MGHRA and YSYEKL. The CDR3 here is CASSGTGYSNQPQHF. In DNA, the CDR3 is TGCGCCAGCAGCGGTACAGGGTATAGCAATCAGCCCCAGCATTTT.

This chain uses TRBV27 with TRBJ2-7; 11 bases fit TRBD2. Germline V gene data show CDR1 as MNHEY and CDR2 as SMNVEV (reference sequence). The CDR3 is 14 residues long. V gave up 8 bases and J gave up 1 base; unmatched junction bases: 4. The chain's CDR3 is CASSSGRSSYEQYF. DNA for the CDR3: TGTGCCAGCTCTAGCGGGAGGAGTTCCTACGAGCAGTACTTC.

The CDR3 here is CASSPDTPRNYGYTF. The CDR3 region has the DNA TGTGCCAGTAGTCCGGACACCCCCCGGAACTATGGCTACACCTTC. The chain is built from TRBV19 and TRBJ1-2; TRBD1 is a possible D gene (5 bases). V lost 5 bases and J 2 bases, leaving 15 bases between the germline ends. There are 15 residues in the CDR3. Per germline, CDR1 LNHDA and CDR2 SQIVND (reference sequence). The full variable domain, with the rest looked up from reference TRBV19 and TRBJ1-2, is DGGITQSPKYLFRKEGQNVTLSCEQNLNHDAMYWYRQDPGQGLRLIYYSQIVNDFQKGDIAEGYSVSREKKESFPLTVTSAQKNPTAFYLCASSPDTPRNYGYTFGSGTRLTVV.

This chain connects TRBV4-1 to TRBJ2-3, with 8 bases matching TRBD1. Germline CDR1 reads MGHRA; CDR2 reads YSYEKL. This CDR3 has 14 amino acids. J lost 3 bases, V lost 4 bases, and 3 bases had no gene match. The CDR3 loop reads CASSPGQVTDTQYF. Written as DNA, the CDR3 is TGCGCCAGCAGCCCGGGACAGGTGACAGATACGCAGTATTTT.

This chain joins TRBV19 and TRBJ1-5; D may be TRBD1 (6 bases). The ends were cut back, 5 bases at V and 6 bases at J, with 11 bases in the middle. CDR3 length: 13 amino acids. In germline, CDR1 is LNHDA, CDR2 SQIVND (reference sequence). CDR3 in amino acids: CASSPGAGQPQHF. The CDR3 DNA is TGTGCCAGTAGTCCGGGGGCGGGTCAGCCCCAGCATTTT.

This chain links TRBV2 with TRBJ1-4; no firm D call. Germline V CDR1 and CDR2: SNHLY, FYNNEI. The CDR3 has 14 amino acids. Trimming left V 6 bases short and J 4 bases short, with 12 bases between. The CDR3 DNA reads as TGTGCCAGCAGATCTCAGGAACTTAATGAAAAACTGTTTTTT. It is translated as CASRSQELNEKLFF.

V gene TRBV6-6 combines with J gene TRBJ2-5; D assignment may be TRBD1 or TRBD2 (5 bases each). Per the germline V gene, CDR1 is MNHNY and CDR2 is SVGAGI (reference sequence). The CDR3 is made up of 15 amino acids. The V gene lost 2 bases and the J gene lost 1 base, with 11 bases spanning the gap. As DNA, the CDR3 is TGTGCCAGCAGTTACAATTGGGGGTCCCAAGAGACCCAGTACTTC. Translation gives CASSYNWGSQETQYF.

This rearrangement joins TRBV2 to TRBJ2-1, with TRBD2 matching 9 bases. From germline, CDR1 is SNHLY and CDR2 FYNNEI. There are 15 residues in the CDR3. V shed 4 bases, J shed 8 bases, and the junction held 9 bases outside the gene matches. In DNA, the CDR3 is TGTGCCAGCAGTGGACGGGCTAGCGGGGACGATGAGCAGTTCTTC. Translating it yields CASSGRASGDDEQFF.

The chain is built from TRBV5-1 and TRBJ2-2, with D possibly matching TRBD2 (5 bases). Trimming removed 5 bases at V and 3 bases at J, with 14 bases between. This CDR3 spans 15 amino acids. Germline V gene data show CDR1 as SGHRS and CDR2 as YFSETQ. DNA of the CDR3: TGCGCCAGCAGTCCGGACGGGAAAGACACCGGGGAGCTGTTTTTT. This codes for CASSPDGKDTGELFF.

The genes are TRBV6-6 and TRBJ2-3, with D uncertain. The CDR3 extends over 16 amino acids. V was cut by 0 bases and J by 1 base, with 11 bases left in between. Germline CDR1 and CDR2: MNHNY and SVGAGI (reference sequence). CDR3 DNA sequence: TGTGCCAGCAGTTACTCGAACCCCACTCGCACAGATACGCAGTATTTT. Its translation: CASSYSNPTRTDTQYF.

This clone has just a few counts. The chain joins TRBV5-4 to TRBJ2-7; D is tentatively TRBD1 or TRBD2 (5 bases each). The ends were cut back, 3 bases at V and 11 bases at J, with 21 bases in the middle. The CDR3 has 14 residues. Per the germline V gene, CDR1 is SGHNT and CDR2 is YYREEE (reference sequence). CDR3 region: CASSSYRDRGIEYF. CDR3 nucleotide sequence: TGTGCCAGCAGCTCCTACCGGGACCGGGGAATTGAGTACTTC.

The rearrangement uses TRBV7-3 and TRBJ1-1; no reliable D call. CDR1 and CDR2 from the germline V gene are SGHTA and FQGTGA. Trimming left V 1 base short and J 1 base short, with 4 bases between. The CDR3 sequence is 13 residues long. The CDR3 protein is CASSLRRNTEAFF. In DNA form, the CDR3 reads TGTGCCAGCAGCTTAAGACGGAACACTGAAGCTTTCTTT.

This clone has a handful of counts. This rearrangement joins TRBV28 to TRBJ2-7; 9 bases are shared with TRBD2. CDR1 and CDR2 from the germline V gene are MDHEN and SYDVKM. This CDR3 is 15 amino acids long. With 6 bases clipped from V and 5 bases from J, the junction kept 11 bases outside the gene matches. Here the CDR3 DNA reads TGTGCCAGCAGCCCGGGGAACGGCGGGGGGGACGAGCAGTACTTC. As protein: CASSPGNGGGDEQYF. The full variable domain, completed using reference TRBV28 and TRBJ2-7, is DVKVTQSSRYLVKRTGEKVFLECVQDMDHENMFWYRQDPGLGLRLIYFSYDVKMKEKGDIPEGYSVSREKKERFSLILESASTNQTSMYLCASSPGNGGGDEQYFGPGTRLTVT.

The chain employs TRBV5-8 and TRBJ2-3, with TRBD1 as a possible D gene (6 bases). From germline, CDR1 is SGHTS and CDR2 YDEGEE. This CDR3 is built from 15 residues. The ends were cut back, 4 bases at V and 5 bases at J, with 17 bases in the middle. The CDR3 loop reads CASSPTGSWVDTQYF. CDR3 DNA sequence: TGTGCCAGCAGCCCCACAGGGTCATGGGTAGATACGCAGTATTTT.

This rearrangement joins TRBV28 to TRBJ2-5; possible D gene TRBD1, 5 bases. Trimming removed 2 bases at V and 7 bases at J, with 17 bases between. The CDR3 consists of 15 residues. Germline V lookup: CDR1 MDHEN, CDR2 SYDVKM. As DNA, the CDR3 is TGTGCCAGCAGTTTAGGCCCAGGGAAATGGCGGACCCAGTACTTC. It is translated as CASSLGPGKWRTQYF.

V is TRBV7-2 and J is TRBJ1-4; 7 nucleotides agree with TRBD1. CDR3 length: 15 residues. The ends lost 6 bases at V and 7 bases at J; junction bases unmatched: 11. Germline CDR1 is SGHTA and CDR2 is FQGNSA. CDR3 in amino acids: CASSPEPGQFEKLFF. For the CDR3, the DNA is TGTGCCAGCAGTCCCGAGCCGGGACAGTTTGAAAAACTGTTTTTT.

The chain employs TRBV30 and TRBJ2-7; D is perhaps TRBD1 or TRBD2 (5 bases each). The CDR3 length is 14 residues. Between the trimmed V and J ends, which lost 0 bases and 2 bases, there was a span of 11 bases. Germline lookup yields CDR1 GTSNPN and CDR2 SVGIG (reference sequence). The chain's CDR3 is CAWSVGTSPYEQYF. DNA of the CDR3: TGTGCCTGGAGTGTAGGGACGTCACCCTACGAGCAGTACTTC.